This TCR beta chain was found in a study of blood T cell repertoires in COVID-19. In the study overall: From T cells, B-cell-depleted T cells, or PBMCs came the material, which was cDNA or gDNA.

Seattle cases were enrolled at active infection and followed longitudinally. Trimming left V 1 base short and J 2 bases short, with 9 bases between. Germline V gene lookup returns CDR1 SGHAT and CDR2 FQDESV (reference sequence). This CDR3 is built from 14 residues. Using immunoSEQ multiplex PCR, the repertoire was profiled, and TCRdb retains in-frame clones only, with some absent. The sample has 400,000 or so clones; approximately 90% are singletons. Sequencing was carried out using peripheral blood. This chain connects TRBV11-1 to TRBJ2-7, with D possibly being TRBD1 (6 bases). The source is a man aged 18-30 years with COVID-19, enrolled during active disease. The CDR3, as DNA: TGTGCCAGCAGCTTAGGTGGGGGCCCCTACGAGCAGTACTTC. Translating it yields CASSLGGGPYEQYF.